The source of this TCR beta chain is a study of control samples from healthy donors and cancer patients (TCRdb year 2020). Library creation used the immunoSEQ multiplex PCR assay. Entries here come from immuneACCESS through TCRdb and include only in-frame sequences with V and J called. Some clones fail to appear in such tables; in the studies checked, an unresolved V gene covers under half of the shortfall, and the cause of the remainder is unknown. In all, the sample holds some 95,000 clones, and about 90% of those were seen once. 14% of the sample rests with the top ten. About this clone itself: No cognate antigen has been identified for it. No much larger clone is present one base from it, and per-base qualities are unavailable.

CDR1 MNHEY and CDR2 SVGAGI are derived from the germline V gene. The CDR3 spans 14 residues, from the cysteine through the phenylalanine. CDR3 DNA is the only sequence kept; it has 42 bases, read in frame from the first base. V is clipped by 4 bases and J by 6 bases, and the sequence between their germline boundaries is 15 bases long. Sequencing was performed on blood. Recombination linked TRBV6-5 to TRBJ1-1; a weak D assignment points to TRBD1 (5 bases agree). The clonotype comes from a man in his thirties or forties in good health. The nucleotides read TGTGCCAGCAGTTCCCGGCGGGGGTTCGCTGAAGCTTTCTTT. Translated, it reads CASSSRRGFAEAFF.